These 10 T cell receptor beta chains came from one sample sequenced in a study of cytomegalovirus exposure and HLA in healthy donors. PCR used 60 Vbeta primers and 13 Jbeta primers. Only in-frame clones appear in the TCRdb table, and some are missing; sequencing was by immunoSEQ multiplex PCR. The sample carries some 80,000 clones, 78% recorded once. Sample: PBMCs. These receptors all come from a middle-aged man in good health and CMV-seronegative.

The J gene is TRBJ2-3, the V gene TRBV10-3; weak D call: TRBD2 (6 bases). The CDR3 length is 16 residues. Trimming took off 3 bases at V and 1 base at J, with 14 bases between the two ends. Germline loops: CDR1 ENHRY, CDR2 SYGVKD. The CDR3 coding sequence is TGTGCCATCAGTGATGTGGGGGGAACAGGCACAGATACGCAGTATTTT. Translation gives CAISDVGGTGTDTQYF.

This clone has a single count. CDR3 DNA sequence: TGTGCCAGCAACCCACAGGGGGCCTCCTACGAGCAGTACTTC. Its protein is CASNPQGASYEQYF. The chain recombines TRBV6-1 with TRBJ2-7, with 9 bases identical to TRBD1. Looked up from germline, CDR1 is MNHNS and CDR2 is SASEGT. The CDR3 has 14 residues. V was clipped by 7 bases and J by 0 bases; unmatched bases: 4.

This clone has only one observation. This rearrangement joins TRBV25-1 to TRBJ2-3, with no clear D. V was clipped by 3 bases and J by 0 bases, with 10 bases between them. Per germline, CDR1 MGHDK and CDR2 SYGVNS. The CDR3 runs 15 residues. Written as DNA, the CDR3 is TGTGCCAGCAGTGAGGCCCTCTCTAGCACAGATACGCAGTATTTT. As protein: CASSEALSSTDTQYF.

This clone showed up just a few times. The chain links TRBV19 to TRBJ2-3; TRBD2 matches 10 bases. The V segment lost 4 bases and the J segment 9 bases; nucleotides outside the gene matches: 7. CDR1 and CDR2 from the germline V gene are LNHDA and SQIVND (reference sequence). The CDR3 loop spans 14 amino acids. CDR3 amino acids: CASSNPSGRGTQYF. The DNA of the CDR3 is TGTGCCAGTAGTAATCCTAGCGGGAGAGGCACGCAGTATTTT.

The gene calls are TRBV4-1 and TRBJ2-6; D is uncertain. The CDR3 runs 16 residues. Between the trimmed V and J ends, which lost 1 base and 5 bases, there was a span of 12 bases. The germline gives CDR1 MGHRA, CDR2 YSYEKL. The CDR3 loop reads CASSQGGSIRANVLTF. DNA for the CDR3: TGCGCCAGCAGCCAAGGCGGTTCCATTCGGGCCAACGTCCTGACTTTC.

The genes are TRBV7-3 and TRBJ2-2; weak D call: TRBD2 (6 bases). The germline V gene has CDR1 SGHTA and CDR2 FQGTGA. The CDR3 runs to 15 residues. Trimming removed 0 bases at V and 4 bases at J, with 9 bases between. The CDR3 nucleotides read TGTGCCAGCAGCTTAACGGGGGGAGGCACCGGGGAGCTGTTTTTT. Protein sequence: CASSLTGGGTGELFF. Filled out from reference TRBV7-3 and TRBJ2-2, the complete variable domain reads GAGVSQTPSNKVTEKGKYVELRCDPISGHTALYWYRQSLGQGPEFLIYFQGTGAADDSGLPNDRFFAVRPEGSVSTLKIQRTERGDSAVYLCASSLTGGGTGELFFGEGSRLTVL.

The CDR3 reads CASSAGLTSYEQYF. CDR3 in DNA: TGTGCCAGTAGTGCGGGACTAACCTCCTACGAGCAGTACTTC. The chain has TRBV19 and TRBJ2-7, with 7 bases matching TRBD2. Germline CDR1 is LNHDA and CDR2 is SQIVND (reference sequence). This CDR3 contains 14 residues. V was clipped by 5 bases and J by 0 bases; unmatched bases: 4.

This chain uses TRBV18 with TRBJ1-1; 7 positions agree with TRBD1. J gave up 5 bases and V 9 bases, and 9 bases lay outside the gene matches. CDR3 length: 13 residues. CDR1 KGHSH and CDR2 LQKENI come from the germline V gene. The CDR3 is CASSTGERTEAFF. The CDR3 DNA follows: TGTGCCAGTTCAACAGGGGAGCGAACTGAAGCTTTCTTT.

V gene TRBV29-1 combines with J gene TRBJ2-3, with D possibly matching TRBD2 (5 bases). The CDR3 runs 13 residues. The V end lost 6 bases, the J end lost 1 base, and 11 bases lay between the germline ends. The germline V gene encodes CDR1 SQVTM and CDR2 ANQGSEA. The DNA of the CDR3 is TGCAGCGTCTTGATCGGGGGCACAGATACGCAGTATTTT. Protein product: CSVLIGGTDTQYF.

The chain uses TRBV19 and TRBJ2-7; tentatively, D is TRBD2 (6 bases). V lost 6 bases and J lost 0, with 15 bases in between. There are 15 residues in the CDR3. Germline CDR1 and CDR2: LNHDA and SQIVND (reference sequence). The CDR3 DNA is TGTGCCAGTAGGGTCGGCGGAGGGAGCTCCTACGAGCAGTACTTC. Its translation is CASRVGGGSSYEQYF.